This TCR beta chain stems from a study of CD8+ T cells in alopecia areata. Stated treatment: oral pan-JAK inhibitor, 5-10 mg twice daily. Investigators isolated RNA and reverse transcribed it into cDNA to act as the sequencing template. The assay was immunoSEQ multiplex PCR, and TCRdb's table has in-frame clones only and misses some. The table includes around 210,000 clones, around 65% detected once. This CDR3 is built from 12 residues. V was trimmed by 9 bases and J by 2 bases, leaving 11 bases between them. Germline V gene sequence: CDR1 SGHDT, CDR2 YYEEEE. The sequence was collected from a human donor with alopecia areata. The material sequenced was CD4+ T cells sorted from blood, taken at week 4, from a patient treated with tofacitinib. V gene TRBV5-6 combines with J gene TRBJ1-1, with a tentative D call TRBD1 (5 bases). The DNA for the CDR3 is TGTGCCACCGGGGGAGTAAACACTGAAGCTTTCTTT. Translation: CATGGVNTEAFF.